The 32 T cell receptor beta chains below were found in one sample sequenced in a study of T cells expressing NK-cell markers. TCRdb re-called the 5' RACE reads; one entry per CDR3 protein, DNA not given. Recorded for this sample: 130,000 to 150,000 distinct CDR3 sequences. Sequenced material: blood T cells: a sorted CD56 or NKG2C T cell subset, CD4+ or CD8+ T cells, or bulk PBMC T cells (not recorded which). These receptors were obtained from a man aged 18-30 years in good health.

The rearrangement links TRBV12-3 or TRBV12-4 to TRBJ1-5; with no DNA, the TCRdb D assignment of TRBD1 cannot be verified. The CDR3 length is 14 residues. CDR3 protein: CASSLASRGQPQHF.

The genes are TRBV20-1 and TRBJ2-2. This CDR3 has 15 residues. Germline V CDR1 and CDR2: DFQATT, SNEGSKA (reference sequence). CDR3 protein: CSARDGLSYAGELFF.

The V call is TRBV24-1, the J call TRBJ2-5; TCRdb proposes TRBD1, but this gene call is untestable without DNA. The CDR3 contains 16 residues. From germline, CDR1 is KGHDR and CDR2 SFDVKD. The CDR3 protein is CATSPGAMGSQETQYF.

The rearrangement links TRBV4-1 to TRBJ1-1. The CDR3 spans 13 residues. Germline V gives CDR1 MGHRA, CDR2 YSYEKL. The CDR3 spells CASSQDRNTEAFF.

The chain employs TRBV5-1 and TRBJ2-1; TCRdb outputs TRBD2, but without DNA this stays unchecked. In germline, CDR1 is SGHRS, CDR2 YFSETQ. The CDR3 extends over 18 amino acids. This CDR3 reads CASSLEAGPASSYNEQFF.

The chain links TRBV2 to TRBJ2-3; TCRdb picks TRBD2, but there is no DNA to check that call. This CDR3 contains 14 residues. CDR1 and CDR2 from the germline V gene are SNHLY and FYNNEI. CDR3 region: CASIPAGVPDTQYF.

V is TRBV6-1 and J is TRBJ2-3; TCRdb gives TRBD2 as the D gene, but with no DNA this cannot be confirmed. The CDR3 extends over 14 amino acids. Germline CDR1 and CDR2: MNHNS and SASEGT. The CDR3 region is CASSGTSGEDTQYF.

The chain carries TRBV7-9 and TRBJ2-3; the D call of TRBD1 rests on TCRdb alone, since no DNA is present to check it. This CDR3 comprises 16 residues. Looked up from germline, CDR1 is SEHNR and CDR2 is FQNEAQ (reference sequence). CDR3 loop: CASSSRDTGDTDTQYF.

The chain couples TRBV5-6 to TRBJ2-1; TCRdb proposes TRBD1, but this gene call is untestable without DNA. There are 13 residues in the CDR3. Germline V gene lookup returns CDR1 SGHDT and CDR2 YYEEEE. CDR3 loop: CASSLTGGNEQFF. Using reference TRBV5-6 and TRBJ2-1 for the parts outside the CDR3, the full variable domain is DAGVTQSPTHLIKTRGQQVTLRCSPKSGHDTVSWYQQALGQGPQFIFQYYEEEERQRGNFPDRFSGHQFPNYSSELNVNALLLGDSALYLCASSLTGGNEQFFGPGTRLTVL.

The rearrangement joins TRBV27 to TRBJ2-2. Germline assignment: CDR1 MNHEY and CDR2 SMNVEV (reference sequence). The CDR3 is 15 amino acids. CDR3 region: CASSSFNSQSGELFF.

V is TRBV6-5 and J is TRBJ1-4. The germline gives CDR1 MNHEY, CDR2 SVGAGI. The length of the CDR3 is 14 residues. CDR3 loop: CASSLEGTNEKLFF.

The CDR3: CASSQELGLAGLRYTGELFF. The genes are TRBV3-1 and TRBJ2-2. Germline CDR1 reads LGHDT; CDR2 reads YNNKEL (reference sequence). The CDR3 extends over 20 amino acids. Together with reference TRBV3-1 and TRBJ2-2, the CDR3 gives the full variable domain: DTAVSQTPKYLVTQMGNDKSIKCEQNLGHDTMYWYKQDSKKFLKIMFSYNNKELIINETVPNRFSPKSPDKAHLNLHINSLELGDSAVYFCASSQELGLAGLRYTGELFFGEGSRLTVL.

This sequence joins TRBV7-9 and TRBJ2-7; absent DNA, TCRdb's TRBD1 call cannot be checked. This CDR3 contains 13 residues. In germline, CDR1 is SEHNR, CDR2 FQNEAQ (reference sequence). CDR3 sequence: CASSVDRASEQYF.

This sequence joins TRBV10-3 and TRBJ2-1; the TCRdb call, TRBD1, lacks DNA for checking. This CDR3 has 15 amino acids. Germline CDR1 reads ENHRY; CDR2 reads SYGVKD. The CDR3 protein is CAISVEQGGYNEQFF.

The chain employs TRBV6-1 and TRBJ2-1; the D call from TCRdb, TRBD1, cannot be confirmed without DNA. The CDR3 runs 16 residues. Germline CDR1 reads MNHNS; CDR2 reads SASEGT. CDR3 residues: CASSPLYLSSYNEQFF.

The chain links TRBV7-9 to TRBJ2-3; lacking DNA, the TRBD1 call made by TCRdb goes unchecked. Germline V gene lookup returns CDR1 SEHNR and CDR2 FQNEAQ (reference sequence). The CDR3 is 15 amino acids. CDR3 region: CASSPTGGFLDTQYF.

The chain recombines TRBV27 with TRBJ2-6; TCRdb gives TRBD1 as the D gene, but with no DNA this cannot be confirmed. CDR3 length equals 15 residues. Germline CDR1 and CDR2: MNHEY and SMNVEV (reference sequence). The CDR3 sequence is CASSEQGLGANVLTF. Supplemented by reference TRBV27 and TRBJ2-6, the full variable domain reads EAQVTQNPRYLITVTGKKLTVTCSQNMNHEYMSWYRQDPGLGLRQIYYSMNVEVTDKGDVPEGYKVSRKEKRNFPLILESPSPNQTSLYFCASSEQGLGANVLTFGAGSRLTVL.

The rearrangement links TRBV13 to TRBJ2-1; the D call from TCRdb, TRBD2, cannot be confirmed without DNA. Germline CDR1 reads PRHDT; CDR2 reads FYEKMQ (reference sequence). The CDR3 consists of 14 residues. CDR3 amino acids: CASSLFERKREKFF.

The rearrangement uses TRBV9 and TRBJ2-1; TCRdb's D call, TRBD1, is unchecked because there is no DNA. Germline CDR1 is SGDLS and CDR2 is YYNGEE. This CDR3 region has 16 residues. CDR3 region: CASSVDRTGGDNEQFF.

CDR3 region: CASAKSGTNNSPLHF. The chain uses TRBV25-1 and TRBJ1-6. The CDR3 contains 15 residues. CDR1 MGHDK and CDR2 SYGVNS come from the germline V gene.

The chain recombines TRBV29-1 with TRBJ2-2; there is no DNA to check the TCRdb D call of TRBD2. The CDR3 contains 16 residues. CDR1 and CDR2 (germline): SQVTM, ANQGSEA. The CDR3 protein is CSVVGLGGKGTGELFF.

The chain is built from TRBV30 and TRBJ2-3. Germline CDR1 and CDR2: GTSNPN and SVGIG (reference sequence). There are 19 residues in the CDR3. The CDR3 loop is CAWSVPWERRGASTDTQYF.

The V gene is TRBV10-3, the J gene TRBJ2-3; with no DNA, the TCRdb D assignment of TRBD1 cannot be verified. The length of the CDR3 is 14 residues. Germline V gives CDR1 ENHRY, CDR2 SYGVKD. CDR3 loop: CAISRDSRSDTQYF.

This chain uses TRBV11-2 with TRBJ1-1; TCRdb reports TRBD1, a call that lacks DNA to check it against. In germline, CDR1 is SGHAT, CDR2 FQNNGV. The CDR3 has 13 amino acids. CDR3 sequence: CASSQGTGTEAFF.

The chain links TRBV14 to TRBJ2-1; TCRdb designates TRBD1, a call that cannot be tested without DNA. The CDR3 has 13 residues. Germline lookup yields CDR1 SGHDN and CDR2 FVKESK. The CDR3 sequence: CASSSGTDFPPFF.

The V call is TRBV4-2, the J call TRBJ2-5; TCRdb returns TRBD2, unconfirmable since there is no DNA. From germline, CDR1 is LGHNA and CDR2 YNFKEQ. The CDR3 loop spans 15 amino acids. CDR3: CASSQRDGDQETQYF.

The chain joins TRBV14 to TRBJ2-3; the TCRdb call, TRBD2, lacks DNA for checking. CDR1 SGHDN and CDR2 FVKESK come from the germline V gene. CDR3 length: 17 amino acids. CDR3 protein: CASSQAASGDATDTQYF.

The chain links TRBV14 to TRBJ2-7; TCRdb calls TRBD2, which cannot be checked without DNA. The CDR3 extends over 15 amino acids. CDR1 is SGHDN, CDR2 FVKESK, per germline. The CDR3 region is CASSPTGTSGIEQYF.

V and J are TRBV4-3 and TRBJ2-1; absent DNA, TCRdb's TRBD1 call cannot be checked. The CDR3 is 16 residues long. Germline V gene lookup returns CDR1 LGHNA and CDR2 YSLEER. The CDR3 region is CASSLVRDRDYNEQFF.

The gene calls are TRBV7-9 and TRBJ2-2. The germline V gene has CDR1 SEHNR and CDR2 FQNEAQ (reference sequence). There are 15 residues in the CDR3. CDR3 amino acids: CASSLWVELAGELFF.

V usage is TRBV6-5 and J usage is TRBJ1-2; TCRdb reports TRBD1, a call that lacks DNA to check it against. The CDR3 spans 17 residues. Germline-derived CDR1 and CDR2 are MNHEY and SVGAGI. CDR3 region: CASLNGPDRGDNYGYTF.

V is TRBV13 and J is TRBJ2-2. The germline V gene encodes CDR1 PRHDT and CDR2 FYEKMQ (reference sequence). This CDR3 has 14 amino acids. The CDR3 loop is CASSLEHQAGELFF. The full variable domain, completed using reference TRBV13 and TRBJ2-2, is AAGVIQSPRHLIKEKRETATLKCYPIPRHDTVYWYQQGPGQDPQFLISFYEKMQSDKGSIPDRFSAQQFSDYHSELNMSSLELGDSALYFCASSLEHQAGELFFGEGSRLTVL.